These 32 T cell receptor beta chains originate from one sample sequenced in a study of blood T cells in healthy people across ages. Through a sample-barcoded 5' primer and a J-beta primer mix, a second PCR was run for roughly 6 to 11 cycles. From the 5' RACE reads, TCRdb called clonotypes with MiXCR, one entry per CDR3 protein. The table lists hundreds of thousands of distinct CDR3 sequences, roughly 48% of them singletons. Sequencing was carried out using blood. Every receptor here comes from a man older than 75 in good health.

The chain recombines TRBV9 with TRBJ2-3; 9 nucleotides match TRBD1. Unmatched junction bases numbered 9, after V lost 1 base and J lost 3 bases. Germline V gene data show CDR1 as SGDLS and CDR2 as YYNGEE. This CDR3 comprises 17 residues. CDR3: CASSVTPGQGRTDTQYF. The DNA for the CDR3 is TGTGCCAGCAGCGTAACTCCGGGACAGGGAAGGACAGATACGCAGTATTTT.

This clonotype was recorded a few times. V gene TRBV25-1 combines with J gene TRBJ2-7, with D uncertain. V lost 0 bases and J 6 bases, leaving 15 bases between the germline ends. CDR1 MGHDK and CDR2 SYGVNS come from the germline V gene. This CDR3 has 15 amino acids. The CDR3 is CASSEYGGNPREQYF. The CDR3 DNA follows: TGTGCCAGCAGTGAATATGGTGGGAACCCGCGCGAGCAGTACTTC.

This clonotype was seen at least ten times. This chain links TRBV6-5 with TRBJ2-7, with D hard to call. The CDR3 contains 11 residues. Looked up from germline, CDR1 is MNHEY and CDR2 is SVGAGI. V was trimmed by 3 bases and J by 3 bases, leaving 3 bases between them. This chain's CDR3 is CASSYLYEQYF. In DNA, the CDR3 is TGTGCCAGCAGTTATCTCTACGAGCAGTACTTC.

This clonotype was counted only a few times. V gene TRBV6-6 combines with J gene TRBJ1-4, with D hard to call. CDR3 size: 16 residues. The V end lost 4 bases, the J end lost 0 bases, and 12 bases lay between the germline ends. Germline CDR1 and CDR2: MNHNY and SVGAGI (reference sequence). CDR3 nucleotides: TGTGCCAGCAGTTCACGGACGCTAGCAACTAATGAAAAACTGTTTTTT. Its translation is CASSSRTLATNEKLFF.

V is TRBV5-4 and J is TRBJ1-5, with 7 bases identical to TRBD1. The germline V gene has CDR1 SGHNT and CDR2 YYREEE (reference sequence). The length of the CDR3 is 15 residues. V gave up 0 bases and J gave up 1 base; unmatched junction bases: 1. The CDR3 is CASSLAGQSNQPQHF. In DNA form, the CDR3 reads TGTGCCAGCAGCTTGGCGGGACAGAGCAATCAGCCCCAGCATTTT. The whole variable domain, remainder taken from reference TRBV5-4 and TRBJ1-5, is ETGVTQSPTHLIKTRGQQVTLRCSSQSGHNTVSWYQQALGQGPQFIFQYYREEENGRGNFPPRFSGLQFPNYSSELNVNALELDDSALYLCASSLAGQSNQPQHFGDGTRLSIL.

The chain has TRBV7-2 and TRBJ1-1; D ambiguous. This CDR3 is built from 14 residues. The V end was cut by 5 bases, the J end by 3 bases, with 13 bases between. The germline V gene has CDR1 SGHTA and CDR2 FQGNSA. This CDR3 is CASSVEGRDTEAFF. Written as DNA, the CDR3 is TGTGCCAGCAGCGTAGAGGGCAGAGACACTGAAGCTTTCTTT.

CDR3 in amino acids: CASSLSSADGTSRNEQFF. DNA of the CDR3: TGTGCCAGCAGCTTATCTTCGGCCGACGGGACTAGCAGAAATGAGCAGTTCTTC. V is TRBV7-2 and J is TRBJ2-1, with 9 bases that match TRBD2. The CDR3 extends over 18 amino acids. The ends lost 2 bases at V and 7 bases at J; junction bases unmatched: 15. The germline CDR1 and CDR2 sequences are SGHTA and FQGNSA.

CDR3 residues: CASSQRGGKDNEQFF. The DNA for the CDR3 is TGTGCCAGCAGCCAGCGGGGGGGTAAAGACAATGAGCAGTTCTTC. V and J are TRBV3-1 and TRBJ2-1; 9 bases fit TRBD2. With V trimmed by 3 bases and J by 5 bases, 5 bases remained unmatched. The CDR3 is 15 residues long. CDR1 is LGHDT and CDR2 is YNNKEL in the germline V gene (reference sequence).

This clonotype was recorded a few times. V gene TRBV3-1 combines with J gene TRBJ1-2; D uncertain. V lost 4 bases to trimming and J lost 4 bases, with 10 bases between them. The germline V gene has CDR1 LGHDT and CDR2 YNNKEL (reference sequence). The CDR3 consists of 13 residues. CDR3 coding DNA: TGTGCCAGCAGCCCGCGGAGCTTCTATGGCTACACCTTC. Translating it yields CASSPRSFYGYTF. The full variable domain, completed using reference TRBV3-1 and TRBJ1-2, is DTAVSQTPKYLVTQMGNDKSIKCEQNLGHDTMYWYKQDSKKFLKIMFSYNNKELIINETVPNRFSPKSPDKAHLNLHINSLELGDSAVYFCASSPRSFYGYTFGSGTRLTVV.

This chain uses TRBV20-1 with TRBJ2-7; TRBD2 aligns across 11 bases. The CDR3 is 14 residues long. V lost 3 bases, J lost 3 bases, and 4 bases stayed unmatched. The germline CDR1 and CDR2 sequences are DFQATT and SNEGSKA (reference sequence). This CDR3 reads CSARTSGENYEQYF. For the CDR3, the DNA is TGCAGTGCTAGGACTAGCGGGGAGAACTACGAGCAGTACTTC.

V usage is TRBV14 and J usage is TRBJ2-4; tentatively, D is TRBD1 (5 bases). Germline V CDR1 and CDR2: SGHDN, FVKESK. Trimming left V 3 bases short and J 5 bases short, with 17 bases between. This CDR3 has 16 amino acids. Here the CDR3 DNA reads TGTGCCAGCAGCCAGTCAGGGTTGGGCCATGAAAACATTCAGTACTTC. Residues: CASSQSGLGHENIQYF.

This sequence joins TRBV6-6 and TRBJ1-6, with a possible D match to TRBD1 (5 bases). Germline lookup yields CDR1 MNHNY and CDR2 SVGAGI (reference sequence). CDR3 length equals 12 residues. V was trimmed by 4 bases and J by 15 bases, leaving 13 bases between them. In DNA, the CDR3 is TGTGCCAGCAGTTCACTGGGACGTCTCCTCCACTTT. Translation gives CASSSLGRLLHF.

This clonotype was detected many times. This chain joins TRBV6-6 and TRBJ2-1, with D perhaps matching TRBD2 (5 bases). CDR3 size: 14 residues. V lost 5 bases and J lost 4, with 12 bases in between. Germline assignment: CDR1 MNHNY and CDR2 SVGAGI (reference sequence). CDR3 bases: TGTGCCAGCAGTAAACGGGGAGAGTACAATGAGCAGTTCTTC. Its protein is CASSKRGEYNEQFF.

This clonotype was counted between two and nine times. The chain couples TRBV9 to TRBJ2-3, with a weak D call TRBD2 (5 bases). The CDR3 contains 13 residues. Germline assignment: CDR1 SGDLS and CDR2 YYNGEE. Trimming cost V 8 bases and J 2 bases, with 12 bases left between them. The CDR3 loop is CASASGPTDTQYF. In DNA, the CDR3 is TGTGCCAGTGCGAGCGGCCCCACAGATACGCAGTATTTT.

In its sample, this clonotype was seen once. A read error may produce the germline difference seen at one junction end. The rearrangement links TRBV4-2 to TRBJ2-6; D tentatively reads TRBD1 or TRBD2 (5 bases each). The CDR3 is made up of 18 amino acids. The germline CDR1 and CDR2 sequences are LGHNA and YNFKEQ. The CDR3 DNA follows: TGTGCCAGCAGCCAAGTTGAGGGGCAAGTCTCTGGGGCCAACGTCCCGACTTTC. It encodes CASSQVEGQVSGANVPTF.

The gene calls are TRBV20-1 and TRBJ2-1, with TRBD2 matching 11 bases. V gave up 6 bases and J gave up 8 bases; unmatched junction bases: 9. The CDR3 length is 14 residues. CDR1 and CDR2 (germline): DFQATT, SNEGSKA (reference sequence). CDR3 in amino acids: CSADSGRAPYEQFF. As DNA, the CDR3 is TGCAGTGCAGATAGCGGGAGGGCCCCGTATGAGCAGTTCTTC.

This chain connects TRBV4-2 to TRBJ2-7, with D uncertain. Germline V gene lookup returns CDR1 LGHNA and CDR2 YNFKEQ. This CDR3 has 14 amino acids. With 1 base removed from V and 7 bases from J, the gap between germline ends came to 14 bases. This CDR3 reads CASSQVPRGSEQYF. The CDR3 nucleotides read TGTGCCAGCAGCCAAGTCCCTAGAGGTTCGGAGCAGTACTTC.

This clonotype was seen only a few times. The J gene is TRBJ2-1, the V gene TRBV10-3, with D hard to call. The CDR3 is 12 residues long. V lost 2 bases and J 6 bases, leaving 5 bases between the germline ends. Per the germline V gene, CDR1 is ENHRY and CDR2 is SYGVKD. Here the CDR3 DNA reads TGTGCCATCAGTGAGAGTCCCAATGAGCAGTTCTTC. Amino acid sequence: CAISESPNEQFF.

The CDR3 is CASRRAPGLGGNEQFF. The CDR3 DNA follows: TGTGCCAGCAGACGAGCTCCGGGACTAGGTGGGAATGAGCAGTTCTTC. The rearrangement joins TRBV12-3 or TRBV12-4 to TRBJ2-1; TRBD2 agrees at 8 bases. J gave up 7 bases and V 6 bases, and 14 bases lay outside the gene matches. CDR3 length equals 16 residues.

This clonotype turned up a few times. The chain combines TRBV15 with TRBJ2-7, with D perhaps TRBD2 (6 bases). The CDR3 loop spans 14 amino acids. Per the germline V gene, CDR1 is LNHNV and CDR2 is YYDKDF (reference sequence). Deletions cut 1 base from V and 6 bases from J, with 13 bases between. The CDR3 DNA reads TGTGCCACCAGCAGAGGCCGGGACTCACGCGAGCAGTACTTC. Its protein product is CATSRGRDSREQYF.

This sequence joins TRBV6-2 or TRBV6-3 and TRBJ2-1; 8 positions match TRBD2. CDR1 and CDR2 from the germline V gene are MNHEY and SVGEGT. The length of the CDR3 is 15 residues. V shed 5 bases and J 1 base; nucleotides not matched to a gene: 4. CDR3 bases: TGTGCCAGCAGTGCTTCTAGCGGGTCCTACAATGAGCAGTTCTTC. Translation gives CASSASSGSYNEQFF.

This clonotype was detected a few times. The chain couples TRBV20-1 to TRBJ2-6, with unresolved D. V shed 3 bases and J shed 0 bases, with 6 bases lying between them. Germline V gene data show CDR1 as DFQATT and CDR2 as SNEGSKA (reference sequence). The CDR3 has 14 residues. The CDR3 DNA reads as TGCAGTGCTAGCGCCAGCTCTGGGGCCAACGTCCTGACTTTC. Residues: CSASASSGANVLTF.

The CDR3 nucleotides read TGCAGTGCTAGTAGTAGGCGCAATGAGCAGTTCTTC. This encodes CSASSRRNEQFF. The rearrangement uses TRBV20-1 and TRBJ2-1; D unclear. This CDR3 comprises 12 residues. V lost 3 bases to trimming and J lost 6 bases, with 9 bases between them. CDR1 and CDR2 from the germline V gene are DFQATT and SNEGSKA (reference sequence).

V gene TRBV6-2 or TRBV6-3 combines with J gene TRBJ2-1, with 9 bases lining up with TRBD1. CDR3 length: 13 residues. V gave up 6 bases and J gave up 8 bases; unmatched junction bases: 5. In germline, CDR1 is MNHEY, CDR2 SVGEGT. Here the CDR3 DNA reads TGTGCCAGCAGAGGACAGGGGAACGATGAGCAGTTCTTC. It specifies CASRGQGNDEQFF.

This rearrangement joins TRBV28 to TRBJ1-2; 7 bases align to TRBD1. The trim removed 4 bases at V and 0 bases at J, leaving 8 bases unmatched. This CDR3 region has 16 residues. Germline V gene data show CDR1 as MDHEN and CDR2 as SYDVKM. CDR3 protein: CASSYALTGANYGYTF. The CDR3 bases are TGTGCCAGCAGTTACGCGTTAACAGGGGCTAACTATGGCTACACCTTC.

Only a few counts were recorded for this clonotype. This CDR3 reads CASSGDRFRSSYEQYF. CDR3 DNA: TGTGCCAGCAGCGGGGACAGGTTCCGAAGCTCCTACGAGCAGTACTTC. V is TRBV2 and J is TRBJ2-7; TRBD1 agrees at 8 bases. The J segment lost 0 bases and the V segment lost 6 bases, leaving 10 bases of the junction unmatched. Per germline, CDR1 SNHLY and CDR2 FYNNEI. The CDR3 contains 16 residues. The entire variable domain, with the rest obtained from reference TRBV2 and TRBJ2-7, is as follows: EPEVTQTPSHQVTQMGQEVILRCVPISNHLYFYWYRQILGQKVEFLVSFYNNEISEKSEIFDDQFSVERPDGSNFTLKIRSTKLEDSAMYFCASSGDRFRSSYEQYFGPGTRLTVT.

The V call is TRBV7-9, the J call TRBJ2-5; no definite D call. Germline V gene sequence: CDR1 SEHNR, CDR2 FQNEAQ (reference sequence). The length of the CDR3 is 15 residues. With 5 bases removed from V and 11 bases from J, the gap between germline ends came to 24 bases. The CDR3 spells CASSRMRTAGNEQYF. The CDR3 DNA sequence: TGTGCCAGCAGCCGAATGAGGACCGCTGGCAATGAGCAGTACTTC.

The V call is TRBV10-3, the J call TRBJ1-5; 9 nucleotides align to TRBD1. This CDR3 contains 15 residues. Germline V gene sequence: CDR1 ENHRY, CDR2 SYGVKD. The V and J ends lost 11 bases and 1 base, in that order; junction bases with no gene match: 9. The CDR3 sequence: CAVSPGQGSNQPQHF. The CDR3 coding sequence is TGTGCCGTTAGTCCGGGACAGGGAAGCAATCAGCCCCAGCATTTT.

V and J are TRBV29-1 and TRBJ1-1, with unresolved D. From germline, CDR1 is SQVTM and CDR2 ANQGSEA. V lost 6 bases, J lost 0 bases, and 11 bases lay in between. The CDR3 is 13 residues long. The CDR3 reads CSVSGGMNTEAFF. The CDR3 bases are TGCAGCGTCTCGGGAGGAATGAACACTGAAGCTTTCTTT.

The chain employs TRBV4-1 and TRBJ2-3; D unclear. V was cut by 0 bases and J by 1 base, with 11 bases left in between. There are 16 residues in the CDR3. Germline CDR1 is MGHRA and CDR2 is YSYEKL. The chain's CDR3 is CASSQERRGGTDTQYF. The CDR3, as DNA: TGCGCCAGCAGCCAAGAAAGGCGCGGTGGCACAGATACGCAGTATTTT.

This clonotype has just a few counts. This sequence joins TRBV20-1 and TRBJ1-2, with D uncertain. The CDR3 sequence is 17 residues long. V was cut by 3 bases and J by 3 bases, with 23 bases left in between. CDR1 is DFQATT, CDR2 SNEGSKA, per germline (reference sequence). The CDR3 DNA sequence: TGCAGTGCTAGTGAATTCTACAGCGGCGGTTTTCACTATGGCTACACCTTC. Its translation is CSASEFYSGGFHYGYTF.

Comments on this clonotype: Given a much more abundant clone one base away, this may be a read error. The J gene is TRBJ2-1, the V gene TRBV6-6; a weak D match, TRBD2 (5 bases). The J call is doubtful: the DNA matches TRBJ2-7 better. The CDR3 covers 14 residues. Germline loops: CDR1 MNHNY, CDR2 SVGAGI (reference sequence). The CDR3 here is CASSYANRGGEQYF. The CDR3, as DNA: TGTGCCAGCAGTTACGCGAACCGGGGTGGCGAGCAGTACTTC.